One TCR beta chain is described in this entry. Its antigen remains unknown. The sample originates from a study of cytomegalovirus exposure and HLA in healthy donors. Study-level results: Cytomegalovirus association was assigned to approximately 180 TCR beta chains.

This PCR relied on a set of 60 Vbeta primers and 13 Jbeta primers. Generated by immunoSEQ multiplex PCR, the TCRdb table keeps only in-frame clones and is missing some. The sample shows 200,000 or so clones, more than 75% of them seen only once. V dropped 0 bases and J dropped 5; count of bases not matched to a gene: 7. Germline-derived CDR1 and CDR2 are WNHNN and SYGVQD (reference sequence). The CDR3 has 17 residues. The sequencing input was PBMCs. This chain connects TRBV10-1 to TRBJ2-5, with 12 positions matching TRBD2. The TCR originated in a man aged 25-40 years in good health and CMV-seronegative. The CDR3 sequence: CASSESALAGGGETQYF. DNA of the CDR3: TGCGCCAGCAGTGAGTCGGCACTAGCGGGGGGCGGCGAGACCCAGTACTTC.